A selection of T cell receptor beta chains follows, all from one sample in a study of T-cell memory formation after mild COVID-19. MiXCR was run by TCRdb on the 5' RACE reads, yielding one entry per CDR3 protein. In the table there are about 320,000 distinct CDR3 sequences, roughly 13% of which are singletons. The sample consisted of PBMCs or a T cell subset sorted from them (not recorded which). Receptors originate from a man younger than 35 who had mild COVID-19 (a few samples of this study predate the infection). Cell type and time point are not known. The CDR3 runs from the conserved cysteine through the conserved F or W. D genes are given only for firm matches. For some rows the clone size is stated as once, few or many, or as a class when expanded; others skip it.

v_call: TRBV11-2
d_call: -
clone_size: -
j_call: TRBJ2-2
cdr3_nt: TGTGCCAGCAGCCCTGACAGGACGAACACCGGGGAGCTGTTTTTT
cdr3_aa: CASSPDRTNTGELFF

v_call: TRBV24-1
d_call: -
clone_size: -
j_call: TRBJ1-2
cdr3_nt: TGTGCCACCAGTGATCCGGACTGGTCGGGCTACACCTTC
cdr3_aa: CATSDPDWSGYTF

v_call: TRBV12-3/TRBV12-4
d_call: TRBD2
clone_size: few
j_call: TRBJ2-2
cdr3_nt: TGTGCCAGTAGAGCGGGGGAGGGTGAAGGTGGGGAGCTGTTTTTT
cdr3_aa: CASRAGEGEGGELFF

v_call: TRBV7-9
d_call: TRBD2
clone_size: -
j_call: TRBJ2-1
cdr3_nt: TGTGCCAGCATCCCCACGGGACTAGCGGGGGCCAATGAGCAGTTCTTC
cdr3_aa: CASIPTGLAGANEQFF

v_call: TRBV20-1
d_call: TRBD1
clone_size: -
j_call: TRBJ2-1
cdr3_nt: TGCAGTGCTAGAGAGGTGGGGCAGGGGGTCCAGGTCTTC
cdr3_aa: CSAREVGQGVQVF

v_call: TRBV6-1
d_call: -
clone_size: -
j_call: TRBJ2-1
cdr3_nt: TGTGCCAGCAGTCGGGAGCCTTACAATGAGCAGTTCTTC
cdr3_aa: CASSREPYNEQFF

v_call: TRBV29-1
d_call: -
clone_size: few
j_call: TRBJ1-3
cdr3_nt: TGCAGCGTTGAAGAAGTACGGGGCTACTCTGGAAACACCATATATTTT
cdr3_aa: CSVEEVRGYSGNTIYF

v_call: TRBV7-8
d_call: TRBD1
clone_size: -
j_call: TRBJ2-7
cdr3_nt: TGTGCCAGCAGCTCCAGACAGGGACGTCACGAGCAGTACTTC
cdr3_aa: CASSSRQGRHEQYF

v_call: TRBV30
d_call: -
clone_size: -
j_call: TRBJ1-1
cdr3_nt: TGTGCCTGGAGAATGAACACTGAAGCTTTCTTT
cdr3_aa: CAWRMNTEAFF

v_call: TRBV18
d_call: -
clone_size: -
j_call: TRBJ2-1
cdr3_nt: TGTGCCAGCTCACCACTCAGGAATCGTGAGCAGTTCTTC
cdr3_aa: CASSPLRNREQFF

v_call: TRBV9
d_call: -
clone_size: -
j_call: TRBJ2-1
cdr3_nt: TGTGCCAGCAGCGTAGTTGTCAGGAGTTTCCACAATGAGCAGTTCTTC
cdr3_aa: CASSVVVRSFHNEQFF

v_call: TRBV23-1
d_call: -
clone_size: -
j_call: TRBJ2-3
cdr3_nt: TGCGCCAGCAGTCAATCGGAAGCTTCCAGGAGCACAGATACGCAGTATTTT
cdr3_aa: CASSQSEASRSTDTQYF

v_call: TRBV4-2
d_call: -
clone_size: few
j_call: TRBJ2-1
cdr3_nt: TGTGCCAGCAGCCAAGTGGACAATGAGCAGTTCTTC
cdr3_aa: CASSQVDNEQFF

v_call: TRBV5-1
d_call: TRBD1
clone_size: many
j_call: TRBJ1-5
cdr3_nt: TGCGCCAGCAGCTTCGACAGGGTAGTGGGTCAGCCCCAGCATTTT
cdr3_aa: CASSFDRVVGQPQHF

v_call: TRBV28
d_call: -
clone_size: -
j_call: TRBJ2-2
cdr3_nt: TGTGCCAGCAGTTTACCCGACAGGATGGCGAACACCGGGGAGCTGTTTTTT
cdr3_aa: CASSLPDRMANTGELFF

v_call: TRBV20-1
d_call: -
clone_size: -
j_call: TRBJ1-3
cdr3_nt: TGCAGTGCGGGGTCTGACAGTTTTGGCGGCACCATATATTTT
cdr3_aa: CSAGSDSFGGTIYF

v_call: TRBV6-2/TRBV6-3
d_call: -
clone_size: -
j_call: TRBJ2-4
cdr3_nt: TGTGCCAGCAGTTACGGACAGCTAGCCAAAAACATTCAGTACTTC
cdr3_aa: CASSYGQLAKNIQYF

v_call: TRBV7-9
d_call: -
clone_size: -
j_call: TRBJ2-1
cdr3_nt: TGTGCCAGCAGCTTTAGAACTAATGAGCAGTTCTTC
cdr3_aa: CASSFRTNEQFF

v_call: TRBV5-1
d_call: -
clone_size: -
j_call: TRBJ2-3
cdr3_nt: TGCGCCAGCAGCACCGGGGCGGGGTACCCAGATACGCAGTATTTT
cdr3_aa: CASSTGAGYPDTQYF

v_call: TRBV4-1
d_call: -
clone_size: -
j_call: TRBJ2-1
cdr3_nt: TGCGCCAGCAGCCAAGCACTGGGGCCGGGCAATGAGCAGTTCTTC
cdr3_aa: CASSQALGPGNEQFF

v_call: TRBV27
d_call: TRBD2
clone_size: -
j_call: TRBJ2-6
cdr3_nt: TGTGCCAGCAGTTTACTGGGGGGGACTGGGGCCAACGTCCTGACTTTC
cdr3_aa: CASSLLGGTGANVLTF

v_call: TRBV24-1
d_call: -
clone_size: few
j_call: TRBJ2-1
cdr3_nt: TGTGCCACCAGTGATTTTACGGATGAGCAGTTCTTC
cdr3_aa: CATSDFTDEQFF

v_call: TRBV6-2/TRBV6-3
d_call: -
clone_size: few
j_call: TRBJ1-1
cdr3_nt: TGTGCCAGCAGTTCCTATGTAGGGGCGAACACTGAAGCTTTCTTT
cdr3_aa: CASSSYVGANTEAFF

v_call: TRBV6-1
d_call: -
clone_size: -
j_call: TRBJ1-2
cdr3_nt: TGTGCCACCGGACTTCGCTATGGCTACACCTTC
cdr3_aa: CATGLRYGYTF

v_call: TRBV5-6
d_call: -
clone_size: many
j_call: TRBJ2-7
cdr3_nt: TGTGCCAGCAGCTCCCTGACGTCAAGTCAGTACTTC
cdr3_aa: CASSSLTSSQYF

v_call: TRBV5-6
d_call: -
clone_size: many
j_call: TRBJ2-7
cdr3_nt: TGTGCCAGCAGCGTCCCAACAACCTACGAGCAGTACTTC
cdr3_aa: CASSVPTTYEQYF

v_call: TRBV12-3/TRBV12-4
d_call: TRBD1
clone_size: -
j_call: TRBJ2-7
cdr3_nt: TGTGCCAGCAGGGCTACAGGGGACGAGCAGTACTTC
cdr3_aa: CASRATGDEQYF

v_call: TRBV5-1
d_call: -
clone_size: few
j_call: TRBJ2-1
cdr3_nt: TGCGCCAGCAGCTTGGCAGGGGACCAGTTCAATGAGCAGTTCTTC
cdr3_aa: CASSLAGDQFNEQFF

v_call: TRBV11-2
d_call: TRBD2
clone_size: few
j_call: TRBJ2-2
cdr3_nt: TGTGCCAGCGGCAATAGCGCGGGGGTCGGGGAGCTGTTTTTT
cdr3_aa: CASGNSAGVGELFF

v_call: TRBV7-9
d_call: -
clone_size: -
j_call: TRBJ2-7
cdr3_nt: TGTGCCAGCAGCCACGGGACGAGGGTCGTATACGAGCAGTACTTC
cdr3_aa: CASSHGTRVVYEQYF

v_call: TRBV6-5
d_call: TRBD1
clone_size: few
j_call: TRBJ2-4
cdr3_nt: TGTGCCAGCAGGCCGGGACAGGGGCCCCTTAGTTTC
cdr3_aa: CASRPGQGPLSF

v_call: TRBV5-5
d_call: -
clone_size: few
j_call: TRBJ1-2
cdr3_nt: TGTGCCAGCAGCCGTTTCGGGGGGTATGGCTACACCTTC
cdr3_aa: CASSRFGGYGYTF

v_call: TRBV4-3
d_call: TRBD2
clone_size: -
j_call: TRBJ2-1
cdr3_nt: TGCGCCAGCAGCCAAGATCTGCGGGGGGAGGAGCAGTTCTTC
cdr3_aa: CASSQDLRGEEQFF

v_call: TRBV5-1
d_call: TRBD1
clone_size: many
j_call: TRBJ1-1
cdr3_nt: TGCGCCAGCAGCCGACGGGGGGGAACAGGGGGCCCGTCGAACACTGAAGCTTTCTTT
cdr3_aa: CASSRRGGTGGPSNTEAFF

v_call: TRBV6-2/TRBV6-3
d_call: -
clone_size: -
j_call: TRBJ2-2
cdr3_nt: TGTGCCAGCAGGCCAGGGAACACCGGGGAGCTGTTTTTT
cdr3_aa: CASRPGNTGELFF

v_call: TRBV4-2
d_call: TRBD1
clone_size: -
j_call: TRBJ1-1
cdr3_nt: TGTGCCAGCAGCCACCCGGACAGGCCATACACTGAAGCTTTCTTT
cdr3_aa: CASSHPDRPYTEAFF

v_call: TRBV11-2
d_call: -
clone_size: few
j_call: TRBJ1-1
cdr3_nt: TGTGCCAGCAGCTTGGGGCCTGCAGGGCCGAGCACTGAAGCTTTCTTT
cdr3_aa: CASSLGPAGPSTEAFF

v_call: TRBV4-2
d_call: TRBD2
clone_size: -
j_call: TRBJ2-7
cdr3_nt: TGTGCCAGCAGCCAAGGACTAGCGGGGGCCTACGAGCAGTACTTC
cdr3_aa: CASSQGLAGAYEQYF

v_call: TRBV4-3
d_call: -
clone_size: -
j_call: TRBJ1-5
cdr3_nt: TGCGCCAGCAGCCAAGACGCGCCCCGCAGTAGCAATCAGCCCCAGCATTTT
cdr3_aa: CASSQDAPRSSNQPQHF

v_call: TRBV7-2
d_call: TRBD1
clone_size: few
j_call: TRBJ1-5
cdr3_nt: TGTGCCAGCACCCCGACGGGGGGACAGAGCAATCAGCCCCAGCATTTT
cdr3_aa: CASTPTGGQSNQPQHF

v_call: TRBV10-3
d_call: TRBD2
clone_size: -
j_call: TRBJ2-3
cdr3_nt: TGTGCCATCATGTCCCTAGCGGATAGCACAGATACGCAGTATTTT
cdr3_aa: CAIMSLADSTDTQYF

v_call: TRBV15
d_call: -
clone_size: few
j_call: TRBJ2-1
cdr3_nt: TGTGCCACCAGCAGAGACCGGGAACAAGAGCAGTTCTTC
cdr3_aa: CATSRDREQEQFF

v_call: TRBV6-5
d_call: TRBD1
clone_size: many
j_call: TRBJ1-1
cdr3_nt: TGTGCCAGCAGTCGGATACAGGGGAATACTGAAGCTTTCTTT
cdr3_aa: CASSRIQGNTEAFF

v_call: TRBV20-1
d_call: -
clone_size: -
j_call: TRBJ2-6
cdr3_nt: TGCAGTGCCATCGACAGTACTGGGGCCAACGTCCTGACTTTC
cdr3_aa: CSAIDSTGANVLTF

v_call: TRBV7-9
d_call: TRBD2
clone_size: few
j_call: TRBJ2-1
cdr3_nt: TGTGCCAGCAGCTCTCTAGCGGGGGCCAATGAGCAGTTCTTC
cdr3_aa: CASSSLAGANEQFF

v_call: TRBV7-2
d_call: -
clone_size: -
j_call: TRBJ1-1
cdr3_nt: TGTGCCAGCAGCTCGCAGTGGGGGAACACTGAAGCTTTCTTT
cdr3_aa: CASSSQWGNTEAFF

v_call: TRBV4-1
d_call: TRBD1
clone_size: -
j_call: TRBJ2-7
cdr3_nt: TGCGCCAGCAGCCACCGACAGGGGGCGCATAACTACGAGCAGTACTTC
cdr3_aa: CASSHRQGAHNYEQYF

v_call: TRBV7-2
d_call: TRBD2
clone_size: few
j_call: TRBJ2-1
cdr3_nt: TGTGCCAGCACCGCCACAAACGGGAGGAATGAGCAGTTCTTC
cdr3_aa: CASTATNGRNEQFF

v_call: TRBV4-3
d_call: -
clone_size: few
j_call: TRBJ2-2
cdr3_nt: TGCGCCAGCAGCCAAGATCGGGGTGGCCGGGAGCTGTTTTTT
cdr3_aa: CASSQDRGGRELFF

v_call: TRBV7-9
d_call: -
clone_size: -
j_call: TRBJ2-1
cdr3_nt: TGTGCCAGCAGCTTAACGGGTCTCTTCAATGAGCAGTTCTTC
cdr3_aa: CASSLTGLFNEQFF

v_call: TRBV28
d_call: -
clone_size: few
j_call: TRBJ2-7
cdr3_nt: TGTGCCAGCAGAACCACGTCCTACGAGCAGTACTTC
cdr3_aa: CASRTTSYEQYF

v_call: TRBV7-2
d_call: TRBD1
clone_size: few
j_call: TRBJ2-5
cdr3_nt: TGTGCCAGCAGCCCGCGGACAGGGAAAGAGACCCAGTACTTC
cdr3_aa: CASSPRTGKETQYF

v_call: TRBV5-1
d_call: TRBD2
clone_size: many
j_call: TRBJ2-5
cdr3_nt: TGCGCCAGCAGCTTGGTTTCGGGGGGCCAAGAGACCCAGTACTTC
cdr3_aa: CASSLVSGGQETQYF

v_call: TRBV5-1
d_call: TRBD2
clone_size: many
j_call: TRBJ2-7
cdr3_nt: TGCGCCAGCAGGGGACTAGCGGGGGGGAGTTACGAGCAGTACTTC
cdr3_aa: CASRGLAGGSYEQYF